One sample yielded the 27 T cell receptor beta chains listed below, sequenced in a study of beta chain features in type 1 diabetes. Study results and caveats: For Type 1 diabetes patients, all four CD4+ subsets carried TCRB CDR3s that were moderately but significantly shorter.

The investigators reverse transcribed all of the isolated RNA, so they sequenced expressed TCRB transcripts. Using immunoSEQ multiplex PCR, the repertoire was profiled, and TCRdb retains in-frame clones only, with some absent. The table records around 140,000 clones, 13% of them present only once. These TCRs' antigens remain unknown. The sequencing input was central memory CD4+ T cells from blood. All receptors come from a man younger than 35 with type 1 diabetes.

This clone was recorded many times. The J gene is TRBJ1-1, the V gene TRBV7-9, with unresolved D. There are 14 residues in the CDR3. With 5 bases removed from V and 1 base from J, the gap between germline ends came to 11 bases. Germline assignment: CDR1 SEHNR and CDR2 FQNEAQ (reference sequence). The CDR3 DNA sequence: TGTGCCAGCAGCGGCCCAGACCAGAACACTGAAGCTTTCTTT. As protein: CASSGPDQNTEAFF. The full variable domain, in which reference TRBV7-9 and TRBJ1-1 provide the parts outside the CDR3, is DTGVSQNPRHKITKRGQNVTFRCDPISEHNRLYWYRQTLGQGPEFLTYFQNEAQLEKSRLLSDRFSAERPKGSFSTLEIQRTEQGDSAMYLCASSGPDQNTEAFFGQGTRLTVV.

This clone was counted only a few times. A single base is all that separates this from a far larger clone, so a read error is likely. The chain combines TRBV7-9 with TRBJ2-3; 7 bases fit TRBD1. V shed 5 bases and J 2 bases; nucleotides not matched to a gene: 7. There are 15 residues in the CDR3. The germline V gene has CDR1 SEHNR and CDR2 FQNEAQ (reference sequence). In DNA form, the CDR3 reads TGTGCCAGCAGCGGTGCAGGGGGAAACACAGATACGCAGTATTTT. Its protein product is CASSGAGGNTDTQYF.

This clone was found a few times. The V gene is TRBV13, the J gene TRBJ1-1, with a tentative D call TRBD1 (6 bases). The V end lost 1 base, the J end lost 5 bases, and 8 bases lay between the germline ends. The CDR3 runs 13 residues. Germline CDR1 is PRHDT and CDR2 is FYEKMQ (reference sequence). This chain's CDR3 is CASSLDRDTEAFF. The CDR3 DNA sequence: TGTGCCAGCAGCTTAGACAGGGATACTGAAGCTTTCTTT.

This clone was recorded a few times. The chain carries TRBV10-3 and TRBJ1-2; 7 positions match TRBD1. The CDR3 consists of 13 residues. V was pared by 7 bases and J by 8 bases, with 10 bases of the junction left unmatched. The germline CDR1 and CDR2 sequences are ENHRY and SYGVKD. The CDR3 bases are TGTGCCATCACCCCGGGACAGAAAGACGGCTACACCTTC. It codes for CAITPGQKDGYTF.

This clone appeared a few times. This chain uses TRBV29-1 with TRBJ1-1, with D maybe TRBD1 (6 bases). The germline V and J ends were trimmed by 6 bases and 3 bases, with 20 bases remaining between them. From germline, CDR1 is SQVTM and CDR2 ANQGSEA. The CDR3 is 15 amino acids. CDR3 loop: CSVIPDSAMDTEAFF. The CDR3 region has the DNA TGCAGCGTCATTCCGGACAGCGCCATGGACACTGAAGCTTTCTTT. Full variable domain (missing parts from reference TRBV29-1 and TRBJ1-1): SAVISQKPSRDICQRGTSLTIQCQVDSQVTMMFWYRQQPGQSLTLIATANQGSEATYESGFVIDKFPISRPNLTFSTLTVSNMSPEDSSIYLCSVIPDSAMDTEAFFGQGTRLTVV.

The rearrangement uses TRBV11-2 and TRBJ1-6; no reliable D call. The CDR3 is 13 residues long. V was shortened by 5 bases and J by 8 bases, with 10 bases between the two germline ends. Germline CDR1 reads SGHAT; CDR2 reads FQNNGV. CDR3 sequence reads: CASSPFTDSPLHF. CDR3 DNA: TGTGCCAGCAGCCCATTCACCGATTCACCCCTCCACTTT.

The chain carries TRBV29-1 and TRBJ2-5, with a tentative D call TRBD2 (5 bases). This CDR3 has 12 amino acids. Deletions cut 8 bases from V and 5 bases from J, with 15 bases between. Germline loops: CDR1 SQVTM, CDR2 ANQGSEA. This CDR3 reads CSQRHLDETQYF. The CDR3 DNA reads TGCAGCCAGCGGCACCTAGACGAGACCCAGTACTTC. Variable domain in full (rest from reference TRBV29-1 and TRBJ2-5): SAVISQKPSRDICQRGTSLTIQCQVDSQVTMMFWYRQQPGQSLTLIATANQGSEATYESGFVIDKFPISRPNLTFSTLTVSNMSPEDSSIYLCSQRHLDETQYFGPGTRLLVL.

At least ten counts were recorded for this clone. CDR3 region: CASSPRASTNEKLFF. CDR3 in DNA: TGTGCCAGCAGCCCTCGGGCCTCAACTAATGAAAAACTGTTTTTT. The chain couples TRBV14 to TRBJ1-4; D gene unclear. With 4 bases removed from V and 0 bases from J, the gap between germline ends came to 9 bases. Per germline, CDR1 SGHDN and CDR2 FVKESK. The CDR3 contains 15 residues.

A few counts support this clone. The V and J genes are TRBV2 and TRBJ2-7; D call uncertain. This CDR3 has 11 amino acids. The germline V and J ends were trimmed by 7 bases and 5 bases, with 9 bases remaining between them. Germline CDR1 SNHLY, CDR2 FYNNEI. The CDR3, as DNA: TGTGCCAGCACACCACTTAACGAGCAGTACTTC. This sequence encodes CASTPLNEQYF.

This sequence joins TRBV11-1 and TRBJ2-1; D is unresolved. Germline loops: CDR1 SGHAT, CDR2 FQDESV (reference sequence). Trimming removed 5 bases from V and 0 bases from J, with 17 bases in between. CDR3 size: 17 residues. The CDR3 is CASSPRSESLSYNEQFF. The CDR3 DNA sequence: TGTGCCAGCAGCCCCAGGAGCGAATCACTCTCCTACAATGAGCAGTTCTTC.

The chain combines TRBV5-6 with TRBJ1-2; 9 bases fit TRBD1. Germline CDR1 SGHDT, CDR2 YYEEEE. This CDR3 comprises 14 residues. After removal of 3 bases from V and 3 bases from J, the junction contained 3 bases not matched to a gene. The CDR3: CASSSDRGHYGYTF. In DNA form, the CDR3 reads TGTGCCAGCAGCTCGGACAGGGGACACTATGGCTACACCTTC. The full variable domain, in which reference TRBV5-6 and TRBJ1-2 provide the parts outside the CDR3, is DAGVTQSPTHLIKTRGQQVTLRCSPKSGHDTVSWYQQALGQGPQFIFQYYEEEERQRGNFPDRFSGHQFPNYSSELNVNALLLGDSALYLCASSSDRGHYGYTFGSGTRLTVV.

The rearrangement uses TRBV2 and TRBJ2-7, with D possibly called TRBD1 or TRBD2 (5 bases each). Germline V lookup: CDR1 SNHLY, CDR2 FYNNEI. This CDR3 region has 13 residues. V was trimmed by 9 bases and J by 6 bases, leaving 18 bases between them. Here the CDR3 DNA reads TGTGCCAGGACGAGGGGCGGCAACCCCGAGCAGTACTTC. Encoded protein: CARTRGGNPEQYF.

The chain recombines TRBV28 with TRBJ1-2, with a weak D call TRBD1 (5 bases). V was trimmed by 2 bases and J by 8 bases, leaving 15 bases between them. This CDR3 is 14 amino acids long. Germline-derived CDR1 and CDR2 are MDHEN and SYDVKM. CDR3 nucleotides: TGTGCCAGCAGTTTAGACAGTTTCAGGAGGGGCTACACCTTC. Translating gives CASSLDSFRRGYTF.

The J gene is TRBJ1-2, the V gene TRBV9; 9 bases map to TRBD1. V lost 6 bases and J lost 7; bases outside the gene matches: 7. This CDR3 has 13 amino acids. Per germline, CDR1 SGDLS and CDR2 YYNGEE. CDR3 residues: CASMAGQGGGYTF. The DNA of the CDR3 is TGTGCCAGCATGGCGGGACAGGGAGGTGGCTACACCTTC. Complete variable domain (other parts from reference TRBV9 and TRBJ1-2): DSGVTQTPKHLITATGQRVTLRCSPRSGDLSVYWYQQSLDQGLQFLIQYYNGEERAKGNILERFSAQQFPDLHSELNLSSLELGDSALYFCASMAGQGGGYTFGSGTRLTVV.

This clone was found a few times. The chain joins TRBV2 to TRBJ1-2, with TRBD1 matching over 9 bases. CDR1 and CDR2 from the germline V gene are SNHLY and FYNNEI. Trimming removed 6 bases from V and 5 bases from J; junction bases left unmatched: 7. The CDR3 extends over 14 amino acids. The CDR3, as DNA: TGTGCCAGCAGCCCGGGACAGGGAGGATATGGCTACACCTTC. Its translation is CASSPGQGGYGYTF.

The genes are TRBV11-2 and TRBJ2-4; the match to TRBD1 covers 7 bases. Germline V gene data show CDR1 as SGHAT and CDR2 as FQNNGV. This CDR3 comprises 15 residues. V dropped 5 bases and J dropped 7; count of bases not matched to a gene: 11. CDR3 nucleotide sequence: TGTGCCAGCAGCCGCCGATCGGGACAGAAGAACATTCAGTACTTC. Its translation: CASSRRSGQKNIQYF.

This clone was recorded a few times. CDR3 protein: CASRSGTASTDTQYF. DNA of the CDR3: TGTGCCAGCAGATCCGGGACAGCTAGCACAGATACGCAGTATTTT. The chain combines TRBV6-6 with TRBJ2-3; the match to TRBD1 covers 7 bases. CDR1 MNHNY and CDR2 SVGAGI come from the germline V gene (reference sequence). Trimming at V came to 6 bases and at J to 0 bases, leaving 6 bases not matched to a gene. The CDR3 length is 15 residues.

The CDR3 bases are TGCGCCAGCAGCTTACAACAGGCGAACACCGGGGAGCTGTTTTTT. It translates to CASSLQQANTGELFF. The V gene is TRBV5-1, the J gene TRBJ2-2; the D gene is possibly TRBD1 (5 bases). Germline CDR1 reads SGHRS; CDR2 reads YFSETQ. V was shortened by 2 bases and J by 0 bases, with 8 bases between the two germline ends. The CDR3 consists of 15 residues. The variable domain in full, with the rest retrieved from reference TRBV5-1 and TRBJ2-2, is KAGVTQTPRYLIKTRGQQVTLSCSPISGHRSVSWYQQTPGQGLQFLFEYFSETQRNKGNFPGRFSGRQFSNSRSEMNVSTLELGDSALYLCASSLQQANTGELFFGEGSRLTVL.

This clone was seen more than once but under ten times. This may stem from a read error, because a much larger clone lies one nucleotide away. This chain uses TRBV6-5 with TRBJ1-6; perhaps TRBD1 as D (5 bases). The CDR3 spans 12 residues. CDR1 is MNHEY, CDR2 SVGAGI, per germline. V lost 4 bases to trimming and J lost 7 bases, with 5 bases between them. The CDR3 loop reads CASSWGNSPLHF. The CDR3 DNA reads TGTGCCAGCAGTTGGGGGAATTCACCCCTCCACTTT.

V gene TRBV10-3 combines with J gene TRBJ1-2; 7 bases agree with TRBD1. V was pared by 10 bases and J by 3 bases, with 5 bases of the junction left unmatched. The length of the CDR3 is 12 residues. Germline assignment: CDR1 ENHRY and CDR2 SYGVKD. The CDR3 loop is CATLGTDYGYTF. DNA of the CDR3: TGTGCCACCCTTGGGACAGACTATGGCTACACCTTC.

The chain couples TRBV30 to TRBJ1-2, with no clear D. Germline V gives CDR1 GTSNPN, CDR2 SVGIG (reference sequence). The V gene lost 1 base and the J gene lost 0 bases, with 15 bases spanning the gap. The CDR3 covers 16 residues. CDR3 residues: CAWSGERVQTNYGYTF. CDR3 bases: TGTGCCTGGAGTGGGGAGAGGGTTCAAACTAACTATGGCTACACCTTC.

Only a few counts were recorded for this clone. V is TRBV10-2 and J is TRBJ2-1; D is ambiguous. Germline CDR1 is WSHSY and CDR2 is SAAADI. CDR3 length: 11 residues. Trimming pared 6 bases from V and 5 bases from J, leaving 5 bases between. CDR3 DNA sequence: TGCGCCAGCAGAGGGAACAATGAGCAGTTCTTC. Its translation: CASRGNNEQFF.

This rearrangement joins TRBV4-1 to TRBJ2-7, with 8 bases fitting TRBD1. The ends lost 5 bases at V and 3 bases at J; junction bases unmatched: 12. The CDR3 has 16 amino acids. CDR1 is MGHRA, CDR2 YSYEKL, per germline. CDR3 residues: CASSTQSGTGIYEQYF. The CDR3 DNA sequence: TGCGCCAGCAGCACCCAATCCGGGACAGGAATCTACGAGCAGTACTTC.

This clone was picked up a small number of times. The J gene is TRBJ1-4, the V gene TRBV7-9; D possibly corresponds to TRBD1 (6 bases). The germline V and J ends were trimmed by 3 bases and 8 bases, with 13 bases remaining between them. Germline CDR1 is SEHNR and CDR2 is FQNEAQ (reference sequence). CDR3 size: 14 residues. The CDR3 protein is CASSFGQGREKLFF. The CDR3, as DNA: TGTGCCAGCAGCTTCGGGCAGGGGAGGGAAAAACTGTTTTTT. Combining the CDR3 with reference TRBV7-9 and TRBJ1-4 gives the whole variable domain DTGVSQNPRHKITKRGQNVTFRCDPISEHNRLYWYRQTLGQGPEFLTYFQNEAQLEKSRLLSDRFSAERPKGSFSTLEIQRTEQGDSAMYLCASSFGQGREKLFFGSGTQLSVL.

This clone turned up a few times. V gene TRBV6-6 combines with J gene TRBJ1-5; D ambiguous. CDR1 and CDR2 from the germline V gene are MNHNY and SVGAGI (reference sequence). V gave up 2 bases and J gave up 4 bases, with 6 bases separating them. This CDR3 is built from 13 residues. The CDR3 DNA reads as TGTGCCAGCAGTTACCTCGCTAATCAGCCCCAGCATTTT. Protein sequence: CASSYLANQPQHF.

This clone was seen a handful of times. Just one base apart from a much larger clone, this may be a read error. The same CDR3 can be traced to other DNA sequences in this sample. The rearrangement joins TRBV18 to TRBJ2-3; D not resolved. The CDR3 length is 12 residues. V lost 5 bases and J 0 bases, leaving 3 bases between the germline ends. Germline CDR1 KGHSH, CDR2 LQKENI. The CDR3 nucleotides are TGTGCCAGCTCATCAAGCACAGATACGCAGTATTTT. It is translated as CASSSSTDTQYF. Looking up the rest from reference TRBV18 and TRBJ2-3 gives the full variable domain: NAGVMQNPRHLVRRRGQEARLRCSPMKGHSHVYWYRQLPEEGLKFMVYLQKENIIDESGMPKERFSAEFPKEGPSILRIQQVVRGDSAAYFCASSSSTDTQYFGPGTRLTVL.

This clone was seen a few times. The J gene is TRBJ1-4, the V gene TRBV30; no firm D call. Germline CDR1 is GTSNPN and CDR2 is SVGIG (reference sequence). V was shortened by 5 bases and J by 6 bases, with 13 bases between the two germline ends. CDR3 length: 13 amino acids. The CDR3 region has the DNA TGTGCCTGGGACCGGGGAGCCGATGAAAAACTGTTTTTT. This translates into CAWDRGADEKLFF.